These T cell receptor beta chains were read from a single sample in a study of blood T cell repertoires in COVID-19. Profiled with immunoSEQ multiplex PCR; TCRdb holds only in-frame clones, not every one. Of about 200,000 clones listed, roughly nine tenths are singletons. Sequenced material: PBMCs or T cells enriched from blood (not recorded which). Every receptor here comes from a woman between 35 and 50 years old with acute COVID-19. The CDR3 runs from the conserved cysteine through the conserved F or W. Fields, in order: CDR3 protein, D gene, V gene, J gene. D genes are given only for firm matches.

CDR3: CAIKSTGAGNQPQHF
D: TRBD1
V: TRBV10-3
J: TRBJ1-5

CDR3: CASRMDWTTEAFF
D: -
V: TRBV6-5
J: TRBJ1-1

CDR3: CASHVAGAFNEQFF
D: TRBD2
V: TRBV28
J: TRBJ2-1

CDR3: CASSLGSQRETQYF
D: -
V: TRBV5-1
J: TRBJ2-5

CDR3: CAWAGPRDTEAFF
D: -
V: TRBV30
J: TRBJ1-1

CDR3: CASSRQGGEKLFF
D: TRBD1
V: TRBV6-5
J: TRBJ1-4

CDR3: CATSFPNSNYGYTF
D: -
V: TRBV10-1
J: TRBJ1-2

CDR3: CASSPFLAQGALGQPQHF
D: TRBD1
V: TRBV2
J: TRBJ1-5

CDR3: CASSLQGLAGVEQFF
D: TRBD2
V: TRBV7-3
J: TRBJ2-1

CDR3: CATGRTGRNSPLHF
D: -
V: TRBV6-5
J: TRBJ1-6

CDR3: CASSLAGVTLVRNSPLHF
D: -
V: TRBV7-8
J: TRBJ1-6

CDR3: CASSSDRVTTDTQYF
D: TRBD1
V: TRBV5-4
J: TRBJ2-3

CDR3: CATSRGMGGTEAFF
D: -
V: TRBV15
J: TRBJ1-1

CDR3: CASSLATVYQETQYF
D: -
V: TRBV5-1
J: TRBJ2-5

CDR3: CASKLAGVDTQYF
D: TRBD2
V: TRBV5-4
J: TRBJ2-3

CDR3: CASSIGRYTGELFF
D: -
V: TRBV19
J: TRBJ2-2

CDR3: CASSPNGGHLSGNTIYF
D: -
V: TRBV14
J: TRBJ1-3

CDR3: CASSFQTGGNQPQHF
D: -
V: TRBV28
J: TRBJ1-5

CDR3: CSVLKLAESSYEQYF
D: TRBD2
V: TRBV29-1
J: TRBJ2-7

CDR3: CASSARVAGDFSSCNEQFF
D: TRBD2
V: TRBV7-7
J: TRBJ2-1

CDR3: CSVEFGTGGAGNQPQHF
D: TRBD1
V: TRBV29-1
J: TRBJ1-5

CDR3: CASSPTGGNQPQHF
D: -
V: TRBV7-8
J: TRBJ1-5

CDR3: CASSPRGQGAYEQYF
D: TRBD1
V: TRBV18
J: TRBJ2-7

CDR3: CASRQIDRVRAEAFF
D: TRBD1
V: TRBV5-1
J: TRBJ1-1

CDR3: CASSFSADYNEQFF
D: -
V: TRBV11-1
J: TRBJ2-1

CDR3: CASSVPARERARSSYEQYF
D: -
V: TRBV9
J: TRBJ2-7

CDR3: CASSPSSGLAGDNEQFF
D: TRBD2
V: TRBV7-3
J: TRBJ2-1

CDR3: CASSLAPHNSPLHF
D: -
V: TRBV9
J: TRBJ1-6

CDR3: CASSAHTSGGFDTQYF
D: TRBD2
V: TRBV11-2
J: TRBJ2-3

CDR3: CASSDEMGLAIRTDTQYF
D: TRBD2
V: TRBV2
J: TRBJ2-3

CDR3: CASRIPGQGNNQPQHF
D: TRBD1
V: TRBV19
J: TRBJ1-5

CDR3: CASSLSTSATYEQYF
D: TRBD2
V: TRBV6-5
J: TRBJ2-7

CDR3: CASSLTTGGSGELFF
D: -
V: TRBV4-1
J: TRBJ2-2

CDR3: CASSYSILAGSYNEQFF
D: TRBD2
V: TRBV6-2/TRBV6-3
J: TRBJ2-1